The rows below give T cell receptor beta chains drawn from one sample of a study of blood T cell repertoires in COVID-19. Only in-frame clones appear in the TCRdb table, and some are missing; sequencing was by immunoSEQ multiplex PCR. The table has under 80,000 clones, roughly 83% seen once. The sample consisted of peripheral blood. Receptors originate from a man older than 75 with acute or convalescent COVID-19. Each CDR3 is given with its conserved first and last residue. The order of the fields is V gene, D gene, J gene, clone size, CDR3 protein, CDR3 DNA. A D gene is named only where the DNA matches it firmly. Only some rows state a clone size, as once, few, many or a class for expanded clones.

TRBV19	TRBD2	TRBJ2-1	NA	CASSMGGGANNEQFF	TGTGCCAGTAGTATGGGCGGGGGGGCTAACAATGAGCAGTTCTTC
TRBV5-1	NA	TRBJ1-2	few	CASSPAQGNLGYTF	TGCGCCAGCAGCCCAGCCCAGGGTAACTTGGGCTACACCTTC
TRBV28	NA	TRBJ1-5	NA	CASSLNTPTSNQPQHF	TGTGCCAGCAGTTTAAACACACCCACTAGCAATCAGCCCCAGCATTTT
TRBV28	NA	TRBJ1-4	once	CASSLLTGTNEKLFF	TGTGCCAGCAGTTTGTTGACAGGAACTAATGAAAAACTGTTTTTT
TRBV2	NA	TRBJ1-2	NA	CASKEGVANYGYTF	TGTGCCAGCAAGGAAGGGGTAGCTAACTATGGCTACACCTTC
TRBV27	TRBD1	TRBJ1-2	NA	CASGGTAPNYGYTF	TGTGCCAGTGGGGGGACAGCTCCTAACTATGGCTACACCTTC
TRBV7-2	NA	TRBJ2-2	once	CASSFGVAVNTGELFF	TGTGCCAGCAGCTTCGGGGTAGCGGTTAACACCGGGGAGCTGTTTTTT
TRBV2	NA	TRBJ2-1	NA	CASSPTPVYNEQFF	TGTGCCAGCAGCCCTACCCCCGTTTACAATGAGCAGTTCTTC
TRBV7-3	NA	TRBJ1-3	few	CASSFSPAGGNTIYF	TGTGCCAGCAGCTTTAGTCCGGCGGGGGGAAACACCATATATTTT
TRBV5-4	TRBD1	TRBJ1-1	NA	CASSLSGTGGTEAFF	TGTGCCAGCAGCTTGTCTGGGACAGGGGGAACTGAAGCTTTCTTT